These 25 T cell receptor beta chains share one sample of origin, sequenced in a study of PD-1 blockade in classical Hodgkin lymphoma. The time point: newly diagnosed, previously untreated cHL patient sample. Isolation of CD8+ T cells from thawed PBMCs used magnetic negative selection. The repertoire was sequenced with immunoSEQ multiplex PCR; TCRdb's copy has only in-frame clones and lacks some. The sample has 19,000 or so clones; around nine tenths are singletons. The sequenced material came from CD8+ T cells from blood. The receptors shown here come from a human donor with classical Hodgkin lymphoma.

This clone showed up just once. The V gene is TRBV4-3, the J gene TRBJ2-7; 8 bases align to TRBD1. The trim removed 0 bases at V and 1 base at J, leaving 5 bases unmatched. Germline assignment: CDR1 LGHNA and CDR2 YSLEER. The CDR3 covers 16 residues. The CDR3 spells CASSQDLTGESYEQYF. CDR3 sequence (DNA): TGCGCCAGCAGCCAAGATTTGACAGGGGAATCCTACGAGCAGTACTTC.

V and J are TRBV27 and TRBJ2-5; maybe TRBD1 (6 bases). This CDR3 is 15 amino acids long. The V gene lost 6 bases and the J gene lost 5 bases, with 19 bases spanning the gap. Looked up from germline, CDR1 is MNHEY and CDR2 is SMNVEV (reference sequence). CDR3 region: CASSRTALRGETQYF. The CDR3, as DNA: TGTGCCAGCAGCCGGACAGCCCTAAGGGGGGAGACCCAGTACTTC.

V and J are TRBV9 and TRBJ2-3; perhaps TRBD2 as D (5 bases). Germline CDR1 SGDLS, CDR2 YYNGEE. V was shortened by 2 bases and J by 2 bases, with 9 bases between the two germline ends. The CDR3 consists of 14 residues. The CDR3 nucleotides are TGTGCCAGCAGCGTGGACTGGGACACAGATACGCAGTATTTT. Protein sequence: CASSVDWDTDTQYF.

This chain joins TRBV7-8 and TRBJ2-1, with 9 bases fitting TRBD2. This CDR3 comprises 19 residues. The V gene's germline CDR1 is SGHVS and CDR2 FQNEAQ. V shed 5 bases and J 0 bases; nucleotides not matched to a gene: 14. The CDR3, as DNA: TGTGCCAGCAGCAATCCCCTGTTAGCTAGCGGGACCTCCTACAATGAGCAGTTCTTC. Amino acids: CASSNPLLASGTSYNEQFF.

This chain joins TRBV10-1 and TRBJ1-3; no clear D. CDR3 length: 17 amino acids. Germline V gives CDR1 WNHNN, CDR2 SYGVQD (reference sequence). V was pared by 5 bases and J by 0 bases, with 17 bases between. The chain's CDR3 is CASSNTRVGSSGNTIYF. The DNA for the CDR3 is TGCGCCAGCAGTAACACCCGGGTCGGCAGCTCTGGAAACACCATATATTTT.

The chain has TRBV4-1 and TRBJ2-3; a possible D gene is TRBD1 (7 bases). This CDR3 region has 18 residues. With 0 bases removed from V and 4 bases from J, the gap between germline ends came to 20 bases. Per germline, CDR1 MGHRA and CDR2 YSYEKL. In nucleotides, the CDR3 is TGCGCCAGCAGCCAAGATGGCGGTCTCCAGGGGGAGGCAGATACGCAGTATTTT. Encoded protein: CASSQDGGLQGEADTQYF.

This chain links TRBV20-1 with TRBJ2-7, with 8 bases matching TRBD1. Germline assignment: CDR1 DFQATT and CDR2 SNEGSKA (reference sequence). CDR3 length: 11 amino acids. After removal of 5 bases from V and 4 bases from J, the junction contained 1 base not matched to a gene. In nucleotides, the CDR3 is TGCAGTGCTGGACAGGGTTACGAGCAGTACTTC. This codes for CSAGQGYEQYF.

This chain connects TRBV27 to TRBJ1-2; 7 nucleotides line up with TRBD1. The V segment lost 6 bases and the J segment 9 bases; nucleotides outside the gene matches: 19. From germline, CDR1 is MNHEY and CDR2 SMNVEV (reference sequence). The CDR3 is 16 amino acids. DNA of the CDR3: TGTGCCAGCAGCCCCTCGTCCGGAGGGACAGTACTAAGCTACACCTTC. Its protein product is CASSPSSGGTVLSYTF.

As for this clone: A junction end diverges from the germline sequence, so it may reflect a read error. Here the CDR3 DNA reads TGTGCCAGCAGCCTAGGACAGGGACTTAACACTGAAGCTTTCTTT. Protein sequence: CASSLGQGLNTEAFF. This rearrangement joins TRBV13 to TRBJ1-1; 8 bases agree with TRBD1. The germline V gene has CDR1 PRHDT and CDR2 FYEKMQ (reference sequence). CDR3 size: 15 residues.

The CDR3 loop is CASSQGRLSEEQYF. Here the CDR3 DNA reads TGCGCCAGCAGCCAAGGCCGCCTCTCGGAGGAGCAGTACTTC. This chain uses TRBV4-1 with TRBJ2-7; unclear D gene. This CDR3 region has 14 residues. Trimming removed 1 base from V and 7 bases from J, with 14 bases in between. Germline V gene lookup returns CDR1 MGHRA and CDR2 YSYEKL.

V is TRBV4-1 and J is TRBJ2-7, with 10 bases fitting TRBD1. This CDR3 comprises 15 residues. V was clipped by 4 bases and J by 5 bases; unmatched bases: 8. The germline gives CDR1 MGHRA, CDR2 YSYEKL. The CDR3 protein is CASSLPQDRGDEQYF. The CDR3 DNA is TGCGCCAGCAGCCTTCCCCAGGACAGGGGGGACGAGCAGTACTTC.

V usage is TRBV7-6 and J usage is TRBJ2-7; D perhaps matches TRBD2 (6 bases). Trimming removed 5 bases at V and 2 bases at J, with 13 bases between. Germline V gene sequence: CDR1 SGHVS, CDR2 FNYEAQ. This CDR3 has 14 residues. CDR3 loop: CASSLFPGAYEQYF. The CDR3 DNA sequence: TGTGCCAGCAGCCTATTCCCGGGAGCCTACGAGCAGTACTTC.

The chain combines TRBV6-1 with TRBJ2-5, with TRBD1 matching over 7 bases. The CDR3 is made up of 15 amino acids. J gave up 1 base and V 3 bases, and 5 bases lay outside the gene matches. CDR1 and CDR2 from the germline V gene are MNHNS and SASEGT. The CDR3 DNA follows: TGTGCCAGCAGTGAGACGACAGGGAGCCAAGAGACCCAGTACTTC. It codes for CASSETTGSQETQYF.

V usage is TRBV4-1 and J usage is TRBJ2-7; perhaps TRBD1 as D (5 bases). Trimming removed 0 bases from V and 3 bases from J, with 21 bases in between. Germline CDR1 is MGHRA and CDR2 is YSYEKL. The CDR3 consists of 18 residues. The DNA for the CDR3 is TGCGCCAGCAGCCAAGATAAGACAGCCCGATACAGATACTACGAGCAGTACTTC. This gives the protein CASSQDKTARYRYYEQYF.

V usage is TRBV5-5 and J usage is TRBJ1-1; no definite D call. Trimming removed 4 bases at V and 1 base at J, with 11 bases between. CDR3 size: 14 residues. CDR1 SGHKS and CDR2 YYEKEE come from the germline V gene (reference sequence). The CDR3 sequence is CASSLRLTNTEAFF. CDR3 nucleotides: TGTGCCAGCAGCCTTAGGCTGACGAACACTGAAGCTTTCTTT.

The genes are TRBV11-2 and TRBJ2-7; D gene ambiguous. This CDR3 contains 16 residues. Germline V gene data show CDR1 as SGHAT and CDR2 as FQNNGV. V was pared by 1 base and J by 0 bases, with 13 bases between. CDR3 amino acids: CASSLVAGVSSYEQYF. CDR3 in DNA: TGTGCCAGCAGCTTAGTGGCAGGTGTAAGCTCCTACGAGCAGTACTTC.

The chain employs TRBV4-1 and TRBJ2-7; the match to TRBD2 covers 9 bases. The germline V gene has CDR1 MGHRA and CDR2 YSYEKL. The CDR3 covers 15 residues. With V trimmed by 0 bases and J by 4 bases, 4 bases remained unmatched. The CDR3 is CASSQDQREAYEQYF. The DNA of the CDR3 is TGCGCCAGCAGCCAAGATCAGCGGGAGGCATACGAGCAGTACTTC.

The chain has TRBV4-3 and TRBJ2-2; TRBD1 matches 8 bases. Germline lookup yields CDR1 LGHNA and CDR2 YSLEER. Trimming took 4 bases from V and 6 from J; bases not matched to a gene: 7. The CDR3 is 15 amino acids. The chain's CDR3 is CASSLGQGVAGELFF. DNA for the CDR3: TGCGCCAGCAGCCTTGGACAGGGAGTCGCCGGGGAGCTGTTTTTT.

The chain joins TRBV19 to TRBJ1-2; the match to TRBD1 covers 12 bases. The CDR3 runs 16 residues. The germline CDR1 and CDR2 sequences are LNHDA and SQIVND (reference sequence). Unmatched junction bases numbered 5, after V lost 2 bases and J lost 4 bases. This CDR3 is CASSITGTGGAYGYTF. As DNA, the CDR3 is TGTGCCAGTAGTATAACCGGGACAGGGGGCGCCTATGGCTACACCTTC.

The CDR3 here is CASSLPGLAGGLHSLHEQYF. The CDR3 nucleotides read TGTGCCAGCTCACTACCGGGACTAGCGGGAGGGCTTCACTCCCTACACGAGCAGTACTTC. This sequence joins TRBV18 and TRBJ2-7; 16 positions match TRBD2. The CDR3 extends over 20 amino acids. The germline V gene has CDR1 KGHSH and CDR2 LQKENI. V was pared by 4 bases and J by 5 bases, with 17 bases of the junction left unmatched.

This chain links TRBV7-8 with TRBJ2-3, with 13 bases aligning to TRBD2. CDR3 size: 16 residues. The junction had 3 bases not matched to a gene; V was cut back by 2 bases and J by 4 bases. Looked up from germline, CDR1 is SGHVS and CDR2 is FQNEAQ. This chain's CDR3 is CASSLITSGRADTQYF. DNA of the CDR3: TGTGCCAGCAGCTTAATAACTAGCGGGAGGGCAGATACGCAGTATTTT.

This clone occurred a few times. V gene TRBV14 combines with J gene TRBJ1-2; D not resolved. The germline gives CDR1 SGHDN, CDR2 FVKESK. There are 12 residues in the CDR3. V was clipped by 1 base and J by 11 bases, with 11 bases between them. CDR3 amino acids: CASSQGGGRYTF. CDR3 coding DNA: TGTGCCAGCAGCCAAGGCGGAGGGAGGTACACCTTC.

CDR3 in amino acids: CASSVEGGETTDTQYF. CDR3 DNA: TGTGCCAGCAGCGTAGAAGGGGGGGAGACCACAGATACGCAGTATTTT. V is TRBV9 and J is TRBJ2-3, with D perhaps matching TRBD2 (7 bases). CDR1 and CDR2 (germline): SGDLS, YYNGEE. The CDR3 has 16 amino acids. The V gene lost 0 bases and the J gene lost 2 bases, with 13 bases spanning the gap.

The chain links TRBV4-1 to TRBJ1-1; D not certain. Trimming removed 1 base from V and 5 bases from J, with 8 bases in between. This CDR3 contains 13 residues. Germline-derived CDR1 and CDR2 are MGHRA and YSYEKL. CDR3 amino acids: CASSQAGFTEAFF. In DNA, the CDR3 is TGCGCCAGCAGCCAAGCGGGTTTTACTGAAGCTTTCTTT.

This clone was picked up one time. In DNA, the CDR3 is TGTGCCAGCTCCTGGGGAGCGGGAGAAGGAGACGAGCAGTACTTC. Its protein is CASSWGAGEGDEQYF. The chain couples TRBV7-9 to TRBJ2-7, with 8 positions matching TRBD2. Looked up from germline, CDR1 is SEHNR and CDR2 is FQNEAQ (reference sequence). The CDR3 extends over 15 amino acids. V lost 8 bases and J lost 5; bases outside the gene matches: 14.